The 6 T cell receptor beta chains presented below share a single source sample, sequenced in a study of T-cell reconstitution after alpha-beta-depleted transplantation in children. Unique molecular identifiers were used in preparing the TCRbeta library. TCRdb reprocessed the PCR reads with MiXCR, giving one entry per CDR3 protein. The sample has about 280,000 distinct CDR3 sequences, 11% seen once; the top ten hold less than 25%. Specimen: peripheral blood, collected 180 days after TCRalphabeta/CD19-depleted stem cell transplant. Receptors were obtained from a male patient between 2 and 10 years old who had a stem cell transplant for chronic granulomatous disease, so the T cells may come from the graft donor.

This clonotype was counted many times. The V and J genes are TRBV7-3 and TRBJ2-1; TRBD2 matches at 12 bases. The CDR3 is made up of 15 amino acids. Unmatched junction bases numbered 2, after V lost 2 bases and J lost 6 bases. The V gene's germline CDR1 is SGHTA and CDR2 FQGTGA. CDR3: CASSLLAGGPNEQFF. Here the CDR3 DNA reads TGTGCCAGCAGCTTACTAGCGGGAGGGCCCAATGAGCAGTTCTTC.

This clonotype was observed many times. The chain recombines TRBV6-1 with TRBJ2-3; either TRBD1 or TRBD2 may supply D (5 bases each). CDR1 MNHNS and CDR2 SASEGT come from the germline V gene. V lost 6 bases and J 4 bases, leaving 20 bases between the germline ends. The CDR3 covers 16 residues. The CDR3 DNA sequence: TGTGCCAGCAGGACCTCCGCCGGGACCCTTCCAGATACGCAGTATTTT. It yields the protein CASRTSAGTLPDTQYF.

At least ten counts were recorded for this clonotype. The chain employs TRBV20-1 and TRBJ2-7; 13 bases fit TRBD2. Trimming took 3 bases from V and 4 from J; bases not matched to a gene: 6. There are 15 residues in the CDR3. The V gene's germline CDR1 is DFQATT and CDR2 SNEGSKA (reference sequence). This chain's CDR3 is CSASPRTSGSYEQYF. In nucleotides, the CDR3 is TGCAGTGCTAGCCCCAGGACTAGCGGGAGTTACGAGCAGTACTTC.

This clonotype was seen at least ten times. This sequence joins TRBV2 and TRBJ1-2, with TRBD1 matching 7 bases. CDR3 length equals 13 residues. CDR1 is SNHLY and CDR2 is FYNNEI in the germline V gene. The J segment lost 7 bases and the V segment lost 6 bases, leaving 8 bases of the junction unmatched. CDR3 sequence: CASRAYTGVGYTF. In nucleotides, the CDR3 is TGTGCCAGCAGAGCCTACACAGGGGTTGGCTACACCTTC.

This clonotype was seen a handful of times. This chain links TRBV5-5 with TRBJ2-2; tentatively, D is TRBD2 (7 bases). The V gene lost 1 base and the J gene lost 15 bases, with 25 bases spanning the gap. CDR3 length equals 16 residues. Germline values: CDR1 SGHKS, CDR2 YYEKEE (reference sequence). The CDR3 coding sequence is TGTGCCAGCAGCTTGCATGGGGGCGCAGGAGCGGGGCGGTTGTTTTTT. Residues: CASSLHGGAGAGRLFF.

This clonotype has a handful of counts. The chain's CDR3 is CASSPLPTDTQYF. CDR3 DNA: TGTGCCAGCTCCCCATTGCCTACAGATACGCAGTATTTT. This sequence joins TRBV18 and TRBJ2-3, with D unresolved. The V and J ends lost 6 bases and 3 bases respectively, with 10 bases between them. The CDR3 length is 13 residues. The germline V gene encodes CDR1 KGHSH and CDR2 LQKENI.